What follows is one T cell receptor beta chain and its context. Its matching antigen is unknown. In building TCR beta libraries, iRepertoire HTBI primers were used together with Arm-PCR of CDR3 regions. TCRdb re-derived calls from the multiplex PCR reads in MiXCR, one entry per CDR3 protein. The data hold roughly 440,000 distinct CDR3 sequences, with approximately 16% observed a single time. This entry belongs to a study of regulatory T cells in long-lasting Graves disease. General observations from the study: With approximately 2,800 shared public clonotypes, persistent patients exceeded new patients, who shared over 950.

The time point was: newly diagnosed GD, antithyroid drugs for less than 3 months. Construction of the TCR library relied on RNA isolated from PBMCs. This CDR3 comprises 16 residues. Germline values: CDR1 SNHLY, CDR2 FYNNEI. V dropped 6 bases and J dropped 4 bases, with 19 bases sitting between them. These data were also reused for a study on T cells in Graves' hyperthyroidism and ophthalmopathy. That paper states: Most expanded thyroid clonotypes above 0.001 recurred in blood.

The source is a woman between 18 and 29 years old with Graves disease. The sequencing here drew on peripheral blood mononuclear cells (PBMCs), taken at new diagnosis, from a patient treated with antithyroid drugs. The V call is TRBV2, the J call TRBJ1-5; the D is unclear. The CDR3 DNA sequence: TGTGCCAGCAGCCTTCGGATACCAATATGGAATCAGCCCCAGCATTTT. It is translated as CASSLRIPIWNQPQHF.